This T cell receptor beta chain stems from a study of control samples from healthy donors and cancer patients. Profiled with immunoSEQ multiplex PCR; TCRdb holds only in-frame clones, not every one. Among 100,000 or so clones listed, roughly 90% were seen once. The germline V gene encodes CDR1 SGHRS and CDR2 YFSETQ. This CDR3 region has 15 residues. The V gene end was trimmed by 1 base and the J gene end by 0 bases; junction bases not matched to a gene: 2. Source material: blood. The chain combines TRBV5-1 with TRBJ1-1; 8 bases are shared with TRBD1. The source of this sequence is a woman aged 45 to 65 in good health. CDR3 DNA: TGCGCCAGCAGCTTGTTACAGGGGGTGAACACTGAAGCTTTCTTT. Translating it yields CASSLLQGVNTEAFF.